This T cell receptor beta chain was recovered during a study of T cells in Graves' hyperthyroidism and ophthalmopathy. The CDR3 is 14 amino acids. Trimming cost V 10 bases and J 1 base, with 17 bases left between them. CDR1 and CDR2 (germline): MNHEY, SVGEGT. Stable Graves' hyperthyroidism meant no ophthalmopathy progression within 18 months. Hyperthyroidism patients were newly diagnosed, had disease duration under 2 months, and were aged 18 to 65 years. Out of roughly 10 ml of fresh peripheral blood came the PBMCs. TCR beta CDR3 region amplification was performed from RNA transcripts. First-round RT-PCR of the TCR CDR3 relied on the HTBI primer set. TCRdb analysed the multiplex PCR reads with MiXCR anew, one entry per CDR3 protein. Found here are some 510,000 distinct CDR3 sequences, 20% of them singletons; the top ten hold about 30%. This clonotype was counted only a few times.

V usage is TRBV6-2 or TRBV6-3 and J usage is TRBJ2-7; a possible D gene is TRBD1 (6 bases). The sequencing input was blood. The source is a young man with Graves' hyperthyroidism. This CDR3 reads CATSSRDKSYEQYF. For the CDR3, the DNA is TGTGCCACATCAAGCCGGGACAAGTCCTACGAGCAGTACTTC.